Shown below are 3 T cell receptor beta chains from a single sample sequenced in a study of cytomegalovirus exposure and HLA in healthy donors (TCRdb year 2017). Libraries were prepared through the immunoSEQ multiplex PCR assay. The multiplex PCR relied on a mix of 60 forward primers for TCR Vbeta segments and 13 reverse primers for TCR Jbeta segments. As stored in TCRdb, this immuneACCESS dataset retains in-frame rearrangements with V and J assigned. A fraction of the clones does not appear; measured against another copy, unresolved V genes explain less than half of the discrepancy, and the remainder lacks a known reason. This sample is represented by around 67,000 clones; roughly nine tenths of them were singletons. The ten largest clones add up to 9.5% to 13% of the sample. The sequencing sample was made of PBMCs. The receptors originated from a woman aged 30 to 39 in good health and CMV-seropositive.

The V and J genes are TRBV15 and TRBJ1-4; maybe TRBD1 (6 bases). In germline, CDR1 is LNHNV, CDR2 YYDKDF (reference sequence). V lost 2 bases, J lost 6 bases, and 13 bases lay in between. CDR3 length: 15 amino acids. The CDR3 DNA reads TGTGCCACCAGCAGATCAGGGGTTGCGGATGAAAAACTGTTTTTT. Translated: CATSRSGVADEKLFF.

V gene TRBV4-2 combines with J gene TRBJ2-5, with 10 positions matching TRBD2. The junction had 10 bases not matched to a gene; V was cut back by 1 base and J by 2 bases. Germline loops: CDR1 LGHNA, CDR2 YNFKEQ. This CDR3 contains 18 residues. The CDR3 here is CASSQGSSGSLGQETQYF. DNA of the CDR3: TGTGCCAGCAGCCAAGGATCTAGCGGGAGTCTGGGGCAAGAGACCCAGTACTTC.

This clone has just one count. The chain uses TRBV2 and TRBJ2-3; TRBD2 might be the D (6 bases). Germline V CDR1 and CDR2: SNHLY, FYNNEI. CDR3 length: 16 amino acids. V gave up 5 bases and J gave up 6 bases, with 21 bases separating them. In nucleotides, the CDR3 is TGTGCCAGCAGTAAAAGGTGGGAGGCTCCACTCGATACGCAGTATTTT. Protein sequence: CASSKRWEAPLDTQYF. The entire variable domain, with the rest obtained from reference TRBV2 and TRBJ2-3, is as follows: EPEVTQTPSHQVTQMGQEVILRCVPISNHLYFYWYRQILGQKVEFLVSFYNNEISEKSEIFDDQFSVERPDGSNFTLKIRSTKLEDSAMYFCASSKRWEAPLDTQYFGPGTRLTVL.